The next 30 T cell receptor beta chains were all read from a single sample in a study of Ad26.COV2.S vaccination and SARS-CoV-2 variants. Treatment of the sample: roughly 18 received Ad26.COV2.S at low or high dose, single or two shots; several received placebo; per-sample allocation not given. Samples came from day 63 after the first vaccine or placebo injection. TCRdb's table, derived via immunoSEQ multiplex PCR, lists solely in-frame clones and lacks some. Seen here are fewer than 500,000 clones, around 90% observed once, and the top ten hold more than 9%. The input for sequencing was peripheral blood, taken in a trial of Ad26.COV2.S vaccine versus placebo. The receptor source for this set is a person between 18 and 60 years old who received the Ad26.COV2.S COVID-19 vaccine or a placebo.

The V gene is TRBV28, the J gene TRBJ1-2; TRBD1 is a possible D gene (6 bases). CDR1 is MDHEN, CDR2 SYDVKM, per germline. The CDR3 spans 14 residues. V lost 4 bases and J lost 7, with 16 bases in between. The CDR3 DNA is TGTGCCAGCAGTTCTACGTCCAGGGGATCTGGCTACACCTTC. As protein: CASSSTSRGSGYTF.

The chain employs TRBV11-2 and TRBJ2-1, with D unclear. Between the trimmed V and J ends, which lost 2 bases and 5 bases, there was a span of 10 bases. The CDR3 has 14 residues. The germline V gene encodes CDR1 SGHAT and CDR2 FQNNGV. This CDR3 reads CASSLSPLDNEQFF. The DNA of the CDR3 is TGTGCCAGCAGCTTAAGCCCTTTAGACAATGAGCAGTTCTTC. Full variable domain (remainder filled in from reference TRBV11-2 and TRBJ2-1): EAGVAQSPRYKIIEKRQSVAFWCNPISGHATLYWYQQILGQGPKLLIQFQNNGVVDDSQLPKDRFSAERLKGVDSTLKIQPAKLEDSAVYLCASSLSPLDNEQFFGPGTRLTVL.

The chain couples TRBV11-3 to TRBJ2-1; 8 bases align to TRBD2. CDR1 and CDR2 from the germline V gene are SGHNT and YENEEA. CDR3 length equals 17 residues. The V and J ends lost 1 base and 3 bases, in that order; junction bases with no gene match: 8. DNA of the CDR3: TGTGCCAGCAGCTTAGGCGGCCTAGCGGGTGGCTACAATGAGCAGTTCTTC. This encodes CASSLGGLAGGYNEQFF.

J is TRBJ1-6 and V is TRBV5-6; D is uncertain. The CDR3 spans 14 residues. The V and J ends lost 7 bases and 4 bases respectively, with 12 bases between them. Per the germline V gene, CDR1 is SGHDT and CDR2 is YYEEEE. The CDR3 nucleotides are TGTGCCAGCTGTCCGGACCTTTATAATTCACCCCTCCACTTT. This translates into CASCPDLYNSPLHF.

The J gene is TRBJ2-7, the V gene TRBV11-2; 10 nucleotides align to TRBD1. The junction had 5 bases not matched to a gene; V was cut back by 4 bases and J by 2 bases. Germline CDR1 is SGHAT and CDR2 is FQNNGV. The CDR3 runs to 15 residues. CDR3 nucleotides: TGTGCCAGCAGCTATCCGGGACAGGGGACCTACGAGCAGTACTTC. It encodes CASSYPGQGTYEQYF.

The CDR3 DNA sequence: TGTGCCAGCAGTTTAGTCGAACGGGCGGGTCGCGAGCAGTACTTC. This translates into CASSLVERAGREQYF. The gene calls are TRBV27 and TRBJ2-7, with D perhaps matching TRBD2 (5 bases). Germline V gives CDR1 MNHEY, CDR2 SMNVEV (reference sequence). Trimming shortened V by 2 bases and J by 6 bases, and 17 bases separated the two germline ends. The CDR3 loop spans 15 amino acids.

This clone was detected once. The chain couples TRBV27 to TRBJ1-2, with D perhaps matching TRBD1 (6 bases). The CDR3 spans 15 residues. Germline V gene data show CDR1 as MNHEY and CDR2 as SMNVEV (reference sequence). Trimming shortened V by 0 bases and J by 6 bases, and 14 bases separated the two germline ends. This chain's CDR3 is CASSLSLRGRHGYTF. The CDR3, as DNA: TGTGCCAGCAGTTTATCGCTTCGGGGGCGCCATGGCTACACCTTC.

This sequence joins TRBV5-1 and TRBJ1-1; weak D call: TRBD1 (5 bases). The CDR3 length is 18 residues. V shed 1 base and J shed 1 base, with 20 bases lying between them. CDR1 is SGHRS, CDR2 YFSETQ, per germline. The CDR3 DNA sequence: TGCGCCAGCAGCTTGTCGGCAGCACCCGGGACCAAGAACACTGAAGCTTTCTTT. Its protein is CASSLSAAPGTKNTEAFF.

The CDR3 loop reads CASSRATNTGELFF. In DNA, the CDR3 is TGTGCCAGCAGCCGGGCGACGAACACCGGGGAGCTGTTTTTT. The chain links TRBV14 to TRBJ2-2; D is unresolved. Per the germline V gene, CDR1 is SGHDN and CDR2 is FVKESK. The ends were cut back, 4 bases at V and 0 bases at J, with 6 bases in the middle. The CDR3 has 14 amino acids. The full variable domain, with the rest looked up from reference TRBV14 and TRBJ2-2, is EAGVTQFPSHSVIEKGQTVTLRCDPISGHDNLYWYRRVMGKEIKFLLHFVKESKQDESGMPNNRFLAERTGGTYSTLKVQPAELEDSGVYFCASSRATNTGELFFGEGSRLTVL.

This rearrangement joins TRBV9 to TRBJ1-1; 7 positions match TRBD1. The CDR3 is 14 residues long. From germline, CDR1 is SGDLS and CDR2 YYNGEE. Trimming took 4 bases from V and 2 from J; bases not matched to a gene: 5. CDR3 coding DNA: TGTGCCAGCAGCCCGAGACAGGGAAACACTGAAGCTTTCTTT. Translation gives CASSPRQGNTEAFF.

The J gene is TRBJ2-7, the V gene TRBV27; no clear D. Between the trimmed V and J ends, which lost 5 bases and 1 base, there was a span of 3 bases. The CDR3 consists of 11 residues. The germline CDR1 and CDR2 sequences are MNHEY and SMNVEV (reference sequence). The CDR3 DNA reads TGTGCCAGCAGTCCTTCCTACGAGCAGTACTTC. Translation gives CASSPSYEQYF.

The rearrangement uses TRBV24-1 and TRBJ2-1, with 8 positions matching TRBD2. The CDR3 sequence is 16 residues long. The germline V gene encodes CDR1 KGHDR and CDR2 SFDVKD. With 3 bases clipped from V and 8 bases from J, the junction kept 11 bases outside the gene matches. This CDR3 is CATSDPAGAGVYEQFF. The CDR3 coding sequence is TGTGCCACCAGTGATCCAGCGGGGGCCGGGGTCTATGAGCAGTTCTTC.

The J gene is TRBJ1-3, the V gene TRBV10-3; 7 bases match TRBD1. The CDR3 contains 14 residues. The V gene end was trimmed by 6 bases and the J gene end by 6 bases; junction bases not matched to a gene: 8. Germline assignment: CDR1 ENHRY and CDR2 SYGVKD. CDR3 coding DNA: TGTGCCATCAGGGAAACCGACAGGGAAAACACCATATATTTT. Its protein is CAIRETDRENTIYF.

The chain uses TRBV28 and TRBJ2-3; 11 bases fit TRBD1. J was trimmed by 4 bases and V by 1 base; bases with no gene match: 4. The CDR3 contains 16 residues. The V gene's germline CDR1 is MDHEN and CDR2 SYDVKM. This CDR3 reads CASSLYPGQGADTQYF. CDR3 sequence (DNA): TGTGCCAGCAGTTTATACCCGGGACAGGGGGCAGATACGCAGTATTTT.

The rearrangement links TRBV28 to TRBJ1-5, with TRBD1 as a possible D gene (6 bases). Germline V gives CDR1 MDHEN, CDR2 SYDVKM. Trimming left V 8 bases short and J 1 base short, with 15 bases between. The CDR3 is 15 amino acids. The CDR3 DNA reads as TGTGCCAGCGGAACCATAGACAGGAGCAATCAGCCCCAGCATTTT. Protein: CASGTIDRSNQPQHF. Full variable domain (outside the CDR3, taken from reference TRBV28 and TRBJ1-5): DVKVTQSSRYLVKRTGEKVFLECVQDMDHENMFWYRQDPGLGLRLIYFSYDVKMKEKGDIPEGYSVSREKKERFSLILESASTNQTSMYLCASGTIDRSNQPQHFGDGTRLSIL.

J is TRBJ1-6 and V is TRBV14, with D hard to call. Germline CDR1 and CDR2: SGHDN and FVKESK. CDR3 length: 14 amino acids. Trimming took off 2 bases at V and 7 bases at J, with 9 bases between the two ends. CDR3 nucleotides: TGTGCCAGCAGCCAATTAACTGGGAATTCACCCCTCCACTTT. Translating gives CASSQLTGNSPLHF.

This chain joins TRBV28 and TRBJ2-1; D perhaps matches TRBD1 (6 bases). V was clipped by 6 bases and J by 12 bases, with 15 bases between them. This CDR3 comprises 12 residues. The germline V gene encodes CDR1 MDHEN and CDR2 SYDVKM. This chain's CDR3 is CASSQGGYSQFF. CDR3 coding DNA: TGTGCCAGCAGCCAAGGGGGATATTCGCAGTTCTTC.

V gene TRBV7-8 combines with J gene TRBJ2-2; 9 bases fit TRBD1. Per the germline V gene, CDR1 is SGHVS and CDR2 is FQNEAQ. Germline trimming cut 3 bases from V and 1 base from J; bases unmatched to any gene: 12. The CDR3 extends over 19 amino acids. The CDR3 here is CASSFSRTRTGENTGELFF. The CDR3 coding sequence is TGTGCCAGCAGCTTTTCACGCACCCGGACAGGGGAGAACACCGGGGAGCTGTTTTTT.

V gene TRBV5-4 combines with J gene TRBJ1-2; TRBD1 is a possible D gene (5 bases). Germline CDR1 reads SGHNT; CDR2 reads YYREEE (reference sequence). The CDR3 totals 13 residues. V was trimmed by 4 bases and J by 2 bases, leaving 9 bases between them. CDR3 in amino acids: CASSRDGNYGYTF. The CDR3 DNA reads as TGTGCCAGCAGCCGGGACGGCAACTATGGCTACACCTTC.

This chain joins TRBV4-1 and TRBJ1-3; no reliable D call. The length of the CDR3 is 17 residues. Germline V gives CDR1 MGHRA, CDR2 YSYEKL. The V end lost 1 base, the J end lost 4 bases, and 17 bases lay between the germline ends. This CDR3 is CASSQGSGGYSGNTIYF. The CDR3 DNA reads TGCGCCAGCAGCCAAGGGTCAGGAGGATACTCAGGAAACACCATATATTTT.

This clone was counted a single time. J is TRBJ1-1 and V is TRBV12-3 or TRBV12-4; perhaps TRBD1 as D (5 bases). The CDR3 sequence is 11 residues long. V dropped 9 bases and J dropped 6 bases, with 11 bases sitting between them. This chain's CDR3 is CASQGNAEAFF. CDR3 nucleotides: TGTGCCAGTCAGGGAAACGCTGAAGCTTTCTTT.

The rearrangement joins TRBV25-1 to TRBJ2-1; D might be TRBD2 (5 bases). The germline V and J ends were trimmed by 2 bases and 4 bases, with 12 bases remaining between them. Germline values: CDR1 MGHDK, CDR2 SYGVNS. CDR3 length equals 15 residues. The CDR3 region is CASSEQERPYNEQFF. CDR3 bases: TGTGCCAGCAGTGAACAGGAGCGGCCTTACAATGAGCAGTTCTTC.

This rearrangement joins TRBV13 to TRBJ2-1; a weak D match, TRBD2 (6 bases). CDR1 PRHDT and CDR2 FYEKMQ come from the germline V gene (reference sequence). Trimming left V 5 bases short and J 6 bases short, with 11 bases between. The CDR3 sequence is 13 residues long. The chain's CDR3 is CASSPGTRNEQFF. DNA for the CDR3: TGTGCCAGCAGCCCCGGGACTCGCAATGAGCAGTTCTTC. The full variable domain, completed using reference TRBV13 and TRBJ2-1, is AAGVIQSPRHLIKEKRETATLKCYPIPRHDTVYWYQQGPGQDPQFLISFYEKMQSDKGSIPDRFSAQQFSDYHSELNMSSLELGDSALYFCASSPGTRNEQFFGPGTRLTVL.

The chain's CDR3 is CASSPPVEYGYTF. CDR3 bases: TGTGCCAGCTCACCACCTGTGGAGTATGGCTACACCTTC. The V gene is TRBV18, the J gene TRBJ1-2; D uncertain. The V end lost 0 bases, the J end lost 5 bases, and 7 bases lay between the germline ends. This CDR3 is 13 amino acids long. Germline-derived CDR1 and CDR2 are KGHSH and LQKENI.

V usage is TRBV7-2 and J usage is TRBJ2-1; possible D gene TRBD1, 6 bases. The germline V gene encodes CDR1 SGHTA and CDR2 FQGNSA. This CDR3 has 16 amino acids. Trimming took 1 base from V and 2 from J, leaving 12 bases between them. CDR3 bases: TGTGCCAGCAGCTTAGAAGGGACAAACCCCTACAATGAGCAGTTCTTC. Its protein is CASSLEGTNPYNEQFF.

V gene TRBV4-3 combines with J gene TRBJ2-7; 10 bases are a match to TRBD2. This CDR3 has 15 amino acids. Per germline, CDR1 LGHNA and CDR2 YSLEER. With 0 bases clipped from V and 7 bases from J, the junction kept 6 bases outside the gene matches. In nucleotides, the CDR3 is TGCGCCAGCAGCCAAGATTTAGCGGGAGGACGGGAGCAGTACTTC. Amino acids: CASSQDLAGGREQYF.

The genes are TRBV5-4 and TRBJ1-1; D call uncertain. CDR1 and CDR2 from the germline V gene are SGHNT and YYREEE (reference sequence). Trimming cost V 0 bases and J 0 bases, with 3 bases left between them. The CDR3 spans 13 residues. The CDR3 DNA reads TGTGCCAGCAGCTTGGACGTGAACACTGAAGCTTTCTTT. Residues: CASSLDVNTEAFF.

The chain links TRBV11-3 to TRBJ2-1; perhaps TRBD2 as D (5 bases). The CDR3 totals 19 residues. In germline, CDR1 is SGHNT, CDR2 YENEEA. The V and J ends lost 1 base and 4 bases respectively, with 23 bases between them. The chain's CDR3 is CASSLGPTRDSSAYNEQFF. The CDR3 DNA follows: TGTGCCAGCAGCTTAGGACCCACCCGGGATTCATCGGCGTACAATGAGCAGTTCTTC.

The chain uses TRBV19 and TRBJ1-1; 7 nucleotides match TRBD1. CDR1 and CDR2 from the germline V gene are LNHDA and SQIVND (reference sequence). The CDR3 covers 15 residues. J lost 2 bases, V lost 2 bases, and 5 bases had no gene match. The DNA for the CDR3 is TGTGCCAGTAGTATAAGGAGACAGGGAAACACTGAAGCTTTCTTT. As protein: CASSIRRQGNTEAFF.

The chain joins TRBV7-3 to TRBJ2-6; D is undetermined. V lost 5 bases to trimming and J lost 3 bases, with 11 bases between them. This CDR3 comprises 15 residues. Germline V lookup: CDR1 SGHTA, CDR2 FQGTGA. The CDR3 spells CASSPQSSGANVLTF. As DNA, the CDR3 is TGTGCCAGCAGCCCCCAGTCGAGTGGGGCCAACGTCCTGACTTTC.